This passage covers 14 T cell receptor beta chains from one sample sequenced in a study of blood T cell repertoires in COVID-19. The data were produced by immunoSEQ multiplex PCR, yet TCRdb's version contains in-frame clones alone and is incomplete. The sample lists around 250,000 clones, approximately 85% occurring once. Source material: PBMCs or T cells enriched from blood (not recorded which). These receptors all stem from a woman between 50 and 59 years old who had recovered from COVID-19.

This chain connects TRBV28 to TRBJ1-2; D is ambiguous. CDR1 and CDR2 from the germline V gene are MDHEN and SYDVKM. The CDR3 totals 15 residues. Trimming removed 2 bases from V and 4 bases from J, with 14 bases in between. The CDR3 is CASSLNSLRGYGYTF. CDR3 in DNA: TGTGCCAGCAGTTTAAACAGCTTACGGGGCTATGGCTACACCTTC.

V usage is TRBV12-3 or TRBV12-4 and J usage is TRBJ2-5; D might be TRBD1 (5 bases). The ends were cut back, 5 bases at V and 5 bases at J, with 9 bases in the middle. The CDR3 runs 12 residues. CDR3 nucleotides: TGTGCCAGCAGTCTCTACAGGGAGACCCAGTACTTC. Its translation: CASSLYRETQYF.

The chain's CDR3 is CSVDARLAGVRFF. The CDR3 nucleotides read TGCAGCGTTGACGCAAGACTAGCGGGAGTCCGGTTCTTC. V is TRBV29-1 and J is TRBJ2-1; 12 bases agree with TRBD2. V trimming: 3 bases; J trimming: 15 bases; junction bases outside the gene matches: 9. This CDR3 is built from 13 residues. Per germline, CDR1 SQVTM and CDR2 ANQGSEA.

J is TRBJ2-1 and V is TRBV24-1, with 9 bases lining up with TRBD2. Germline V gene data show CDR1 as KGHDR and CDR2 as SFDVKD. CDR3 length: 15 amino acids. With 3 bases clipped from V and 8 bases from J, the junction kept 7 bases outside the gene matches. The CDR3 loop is CATSDVAGGTDEQFF. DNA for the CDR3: TGTGCCACCAGTGATGTGGCGGGAGGGACCGATGAGCAGTTCTTC.

The CDR3 region has the DNA TGTGCCAGCAGGGACCTAGCGGGAGGTCGCACAGATACGCAGTATTTT. Encoded protein: CASRDLAGGRTDTQYF. The chain has TRBV28 and TRBJ2-3; TRBD2 aligns across 11 bases. Looked up from germline, CDR1 is MDHEN and CDR2 is SYDVKM. This CDR3 is built from 16 residues. Trimming took 6 bases from V and 1 from J; bases not matched to a gene: 6.

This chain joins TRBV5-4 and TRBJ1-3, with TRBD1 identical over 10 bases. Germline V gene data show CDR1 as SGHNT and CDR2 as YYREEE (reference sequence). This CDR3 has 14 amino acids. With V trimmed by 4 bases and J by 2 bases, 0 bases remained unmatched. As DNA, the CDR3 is TGTGCCAGCAGCGGGACAGGGGCTGGAAACACCATATATTTT. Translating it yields CASSGTGAGNTIYF. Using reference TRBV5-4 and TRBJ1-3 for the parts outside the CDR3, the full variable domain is ETGVTQSPTHLIKTRGQQVTLRCSSQSGHNTVSWYQQALGQGPQFIFQYYREEENGRGNFPPRFSGLQFPNYSSELNVNALELDDSALYLCASSGTGAGNTIYFGEGSWLTVV.

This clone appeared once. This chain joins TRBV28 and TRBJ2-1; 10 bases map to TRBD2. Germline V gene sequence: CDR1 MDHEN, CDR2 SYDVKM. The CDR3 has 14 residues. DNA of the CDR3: TGTGCTCATAAACGGACTAGCGGAAACAATGAGCAGTTCTTC. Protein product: CAHKRTSGNNEQFF.

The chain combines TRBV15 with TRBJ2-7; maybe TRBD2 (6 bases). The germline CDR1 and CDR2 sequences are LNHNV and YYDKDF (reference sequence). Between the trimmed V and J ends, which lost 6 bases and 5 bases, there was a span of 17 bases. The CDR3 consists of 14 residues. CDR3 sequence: CATRPLGGVDEQYF. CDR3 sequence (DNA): TGTGCCACCAGACCCCTGGGAGGAGTAGACGAGCAGTACTTC.

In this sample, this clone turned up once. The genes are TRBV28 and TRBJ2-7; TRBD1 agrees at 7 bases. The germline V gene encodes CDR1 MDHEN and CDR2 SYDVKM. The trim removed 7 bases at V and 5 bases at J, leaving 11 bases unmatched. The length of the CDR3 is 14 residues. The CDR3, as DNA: TGTGCCAGCACTCTGACAGGGATCTTTAACGAGCAGTACTTC. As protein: CASTLTGIFNEQYF.

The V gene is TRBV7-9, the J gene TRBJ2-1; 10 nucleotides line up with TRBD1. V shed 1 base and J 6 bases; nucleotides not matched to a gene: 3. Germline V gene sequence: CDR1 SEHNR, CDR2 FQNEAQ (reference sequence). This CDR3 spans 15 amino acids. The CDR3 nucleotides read TGTGCCAGCAGCTTAGGGACAGGGGGTATCAATGAGCAGTTCTTC. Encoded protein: CASSLGTGGINEQFF.

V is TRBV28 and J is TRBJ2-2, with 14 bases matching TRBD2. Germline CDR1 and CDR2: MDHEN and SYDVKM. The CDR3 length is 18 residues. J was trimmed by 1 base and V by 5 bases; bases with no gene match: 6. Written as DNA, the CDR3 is TGTGCCAGCAGTAGTCCCGGGACTAGCGGGAGGAACACCGGGGAGCTGTTTTTT. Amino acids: CASSSPGTSGRNTGELFF.

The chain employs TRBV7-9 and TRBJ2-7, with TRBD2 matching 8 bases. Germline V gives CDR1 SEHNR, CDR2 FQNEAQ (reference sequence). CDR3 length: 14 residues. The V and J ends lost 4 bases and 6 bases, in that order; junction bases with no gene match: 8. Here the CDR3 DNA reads TGTGCCAGCAGCTCAGATCTAGCGGGTCGCGAGCAGTACTTC. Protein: CASSSDLAGREQYF.

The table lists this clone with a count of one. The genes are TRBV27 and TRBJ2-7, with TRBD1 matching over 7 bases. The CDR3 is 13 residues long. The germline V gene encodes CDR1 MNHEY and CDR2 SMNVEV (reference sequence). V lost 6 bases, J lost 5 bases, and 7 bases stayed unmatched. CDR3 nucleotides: TGTGCCAGCAGCTCAACAGGGGACCACGAGCAGTACTTC. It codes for CASSSTGDHEQYF.

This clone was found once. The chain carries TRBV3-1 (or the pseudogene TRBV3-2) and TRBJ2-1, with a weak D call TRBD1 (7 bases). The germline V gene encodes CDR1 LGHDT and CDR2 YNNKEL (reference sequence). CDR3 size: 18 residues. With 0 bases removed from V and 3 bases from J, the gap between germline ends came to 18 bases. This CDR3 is CASSQDQATGTFYNEQFF. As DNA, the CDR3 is TGTGCCAGCAGCCAAGACCAAGCGACAGGGACTTTCTACAATGAGCAGTTCTTC.